One sample yielded the 24 T cell receptor beta chains listed below, sequenced in a study of radiotherapy plus CTLA-4 blockade in lung cancer. Only in-frame clones appear in the TCRdb table, and some are missing; sequencing was by immunoSEQ multiplex PCR. The sample consists of some 70,000 clones, 79% of them appearing once. Sequencing used peripheral blood, obtained from a patient treated with radiotherapy plus ipilimumab. All receptors derive from a human donor with non-small cell lung cancer who had a complete response to radiotherapy plus ipilimumab.

This clone was picked up many times. The chain uses TRBV5-4 and TRBJ1-2, with a tentative D call TRBD1 (5 bases). Trimming pared 0 bases from V and 2 bases from J, leaving 14 bases between. CDR1 is SGHNT and CDR2 is YYREEE in the germline V gene (reference sequence). This CDR3 comprises 16 residues. CDR3 bases: TGTGCCAGCAGCTTGGCTGAGGGACGGCCAAACTATGGCTACACCTTC. Translating gives CASSLAEGRPNYGYTF.

The rearrangement uses TRBV19 and TRBJ2-7; the D gene is possibly TRBD1 (6 bases). CDR1 and CDR2 (germline): LNHDA, SQIVND (reference sequence). This CDR3 contains 14 residues. The V end lost 6 bases, the J end lost 3 bases, and 15 bases lay between the germline ends. The CDR3 sequence: CASRPGHGYYEQYF. Here the CDR3 DNA reads TGTGCCAGTAGACCGGGACATGGGTACTACGAGCAGTACTTC.

The chain recombines TRBV5-1 with TRBJ2-7; 9 bases are shared with TRBD1. J was trimmed by 3 bases and V by 4 bases; bases with no gene match: 5. This CDR3 region has 14 residues. Per germline, CDR1 SGHRS and CDR2 YFSETQ. Here the CDR3 DNA reads TGCGCCAGCAGCCCTAGGGGACAGGGCTACGAGCAGTACTTC. The encoded protein is CASSPRGQGYEQYF.

This chain links TRBV19 with TRBJ1-2; 12 nucleotides line up with TRBD1. Germline CDR1 reads LNHDA; CDR2 reads SQIVND (reference sequence). J gave up 7 bases and V 6 bases, and 9 bases lay outside the gene matches. The CDR3 has 15 residues. CDR3 sequence: CASRTRDRGRVGYTF. As DNA, the CDR3 is TGTGCCAGTAGGACCAGGGACAGGGGGCGCGTTGGCTACACCTTC.

The chain couples TRBV11-3 to TRBJ1-4, with D unresolved. The V end lost 6 bases, the J end lost 7 bases, and 6 bases lay between the germline ends. Germline values: CDR1 SGHNT, CDR2 YENEEA. This CDR3 is built from 11 residues. The CDR3 is CASSDGEKLFF. Here the CDR3 DNA reads TGTGCCAGCAGTGATGGTGAAAAACTGTTTTTT.

As regards this clone: A read error may produce the germline difference seen at one junction end. Other nucleotide sequences in the sample specify the same CDR3. The rearrangement uses TRBV11-2 and TRBJ1-2; unclear D gene. The V gene's germline CDR1 is SGHAT and CDR2 FQNNGV. The CDR3 is 14 residues long. The CDR3 nucleotides are TGCGCCAGCAGCCATCTAACGGGAAACTATGGCTACACCTTC. It yields the protein CASSHLTGNYGYTF.

This clone was counted a few times. The chain carries TRBV4-3 and TRBJ1-6; D unclear. V was clipped by 1 base and J by 7 bases, with 14 bases between them. There are 16 residues in the CDR3. Germline V lookup: CDR1 LGHNA, CDR2 YSLEER. The CDR3: CASSQARGFGNSPLHF. The CDR3 bases are TGCGCCAGCAGCCAAGCGCGCGGGTTTGGGAATTCACCCCTCCACTTT.

The chain is built from TRBV5-8 and TRBJ2-7; D possibly uses TRBD1 or TRBD2 (6 bases each). CDR1 is SGHTS, CDR2 YDEGEE, per germline. V lost 0 bases to trimming and J lost 3 bases, with 13 bases between them. The CDR3 totals 15 residues. For the CDR3, the DNA is TGTGCCAGCAGCTTGGGGGGGGCCCCGGGCTACGAGCAGTACTTC. It translates to CASSLGGAPGYEQYF.

The rearrangement links TRBV7-9 to TRBJ2-1, with TRBD2 matching over 9 bases. V lost 5 bases, J lost 7 bases, and 6 bases stayed unmatched. The germline V gene has CDR1 SEHNR and CDR2 FQNEAQ (reference sequence). CDR3 length: 14 amino acids. CDR3 nucleotides: TGTGCCAGCAGCCTCGGACTAGCGAATAATGAGCAGTTCTTC. Translation gives CASSLGLANNEQFF. The full variable domain, in which reference TRBV7-9 and TRBJ2-1 provide the parts outside the CDR3, is DTGVSQNPRHKITKRGQNVTFRCDPISEHNRLYWYRQTLGQGPEFLTYFQNEAQLEKSRLLSDRFSAERPKGSFSTLEIQRTEQGDSAMYLCASSLGLANNEQFFGPGTRLTVL.

This chain joins TRBV7-9 and TRBJ1-5; D uncertain. Trimming removed 4 bases at V and 0 bases at J, with 7 bases between. The germline gives CDR1 SEHNR, CDR2 FQNEAQ (reference sequence). The CDR3 is made up of 14 amino acids. In nucleotides, the CDR3 is TGTGCCAGCAGCTCAAGGGATAGCAATCAGCCCCAGCATTTT. As protein: CASSSRDSNQPQHF.

This clone was observed a few times. This rearrangement joins TRBV11-2 to TRBJ2-3; D unresolved. The CDR3 covers 14 residues. Germline V gives CDR1 SGHAT, CDR2 FQNNGV. Trimming shortened V by 6 bases and J by 1 base, and 11 bases separated the two germline ends. The CDR3 spells CASRGSFGTDTQYF. CDR3 coding DNA: TGTGCCAGCAGAGGATCCTTCGGCACAGATACGCAGTATTTT.

The V and J genes are TRBV7-9 and TRBJ2-1; no reliable D call. Germline V gene sequence: CDR1 SEHNR, CDR2 FQNEAQ (reference sequence). The CDR3 extends over 14 amino acids. V dropped 5 bases and J dropped 6 bases, with 14 bases sitting between them. The CDR3 region is CASSKITLGNEQFF. The CDR3 bases are TGTGCCAGCAGCAAGATAACACTGGGCAATGAGCAGTTCTTC.

V usage is TRBV19 and J usage is TRBJ1-5, with a tentative D call TRBD1 (6 bases). V lost 2 bases and J lost 0, with 14 bases in between. The germline gives CDR1 LNHDA, CDR2 SQIVND (reference sequence). The CDR3 is 17 amino acids. The CDR3 DNA is TGTGCCAGTAGTATATTGGGGTTACAGGGTAGCAATCAGCCCCAGCATTTT. Protein sequence: CASSILGLQGSNQPQHF.

V is TRBV7-2 and J is TRBJ1-1; D is unclear. V was trimmed by 5 bases and J by 1 base, leaving 8 bases between them. CDR1 and CDR2 (germline): SGHTA, FQGNSA. The CDR3 extends over 13 amino acids. This CDR3 is CASSPRGNTEAFF. Written as DNA, the CDR3 is TGTGCCAGCAGCCCCCGTGGGAACACTGAAGCTTTCTTT.

This sequence joins TRBV6-6 and TRBJ1-2; 7 bases match TRBD1. CDR1 and CDR2 from the germline V gene are MNHNY and SVGAGI (reference sequence). The CDR3 length is 14 residues. V trimming: 6 bases; J trimming: 2 bases; junction bases outside the gene matches: 6. Here the CDR3 DNA reads TGTGCCAGCAGGACCGGGACAGTCAACTATGGCTACACCTTC. Translating gives CASRTGTVNYGYTF.

V is TRBV29-1 and J is TRBJ2-1; no reliable D call. The V gene lost 4 bases and the J gene lost 0 bases, with 7 bases spanning the gap. The CDR3 loop spans 13 amino acids. Germline lookup yields CDR1 SQVTM and CDR2 ANQGSEA. The CDR3 reads CSVAYSSYNEQFF. CDR3 coding DNA: TGCAGCGTTGCGTATAGCTCCTACAATGAGCAGTTCTTC.

This clone was counted between two and nine times. The rearrangement joins TRBV5-1 to TRBJ2-3; D possibly uses TRBD1 or TRBD2 (5 bases each). V shed 3 bases and J shed 0 bases, with 11 bases lying between them. The CDR3 extends over 15 amino acids. Germline V gene data show CDR1 as SGHRS and CDR2 as YFSETQ. For the CDR3, the DNA is TGCGCCAGCAGCTCCGGGGACGAAAGCACAGATACGCAGTATTTT. Translation gives CASSSGDESTDTQYF.

The chain is built from TRBV6-9 and TRBJ2-3, with 10 bases aligning to TRBD2. The CDR3 length is 15 residues. The germline CDR1 and CDR2 sequences are MNHGY and SVAAGI. V lost 4 bases and J lost 0; bases outside the gene matches: 1. In nucleotides, the CDR3 is TGTGCCAGCAGTTTGACTAGCGGGAGCACAGATACGCAGTATTTT. Residues: CASSLTSGSTDTQYF.

Here the CDR3 reads CAIRTSGGAYEQYF. The CDR3, as DNA: TGTGCCATCAGGACTAGCGGGGGGGCCTACGAGCAGTACTTC. The chain has TRBV10-3 and TRBJ2-7; 14 bases match TRBD2. The V gene's germline CDR1 is ENHRY and CDR2 SYGVKD. V was pared by 6 bases and J by 2 bases, with 0 bases of the junction left unmatched. CDR3 length equals 14 residues.

The V and J genes are TRBV2 and TRBJ1-5; maybe TRBD1 (6 bases). The length of the CDR3 is 15 residues. The V end was cut by 6 bases, the J end by 6 bases, with 18 bases between. The germline CDR1 and CDR2 sequences are SNHLY and FYNNEI. CDR3 coding DNA: TGTGCCAGCAGGCTCTTACAGGGAGGTTTTCAGCCCCAGCATTTT. Amino acids: CASRLLQGGFQPQHF.

The chain combines TRBV4-3 with TRBJ1-3, with D tentatively TRBD1 (6 bases). Per the germline V gene, CDR1 is LGHNA and CDR2 is YSLEER. The CDR3 is 17 amino acids. The V end was cut by 0 bases, the J end by 3 bases, with 15 bases between. The CDR3 bases are TGCGCCAGCAGCCAAGAGCCCCCCGGGGGCTTTGGAAACACCATATATTTT. Its protein product is CASSQEPPGGFGNTIYF.

The chain carries TRBV7-9 and TRBJ1-1; no clear D. The CDR3 covers 11 residues. The V end lost 5 bases, the J end lost 7 bases, and 8 bases lay between the germline ends. Germline values: CDR1 SEHNR, CDR2 FQNEAQ (reference sequence). The CDR3: CASSQQFEAFF. CDR3 in DNA: TGTGCCAGCAGCCAACAGTTTGAAGCTTTCTTT.

The chain has TRBV30 and TRBJ1-1; 9 bases agree with TRBD1. Germline loops: CDR1 GTSNPN, CDR2 SVGIG (reference sequence). V gave up 3 bases and J gave up 3 bases; unmatched junction bases: 2. The CDR3 runs to 13 residues. CDR3 DNA: TGTGCCTGGAGACAGGGGGCTTACACTGAAGCTTTCTTT. Residues: CAWRQGAYTEAFF.

The rearrangement joins TRBV2 to TRBJ2-5; weak D call: TRBD2 (6 bases). Per the germline V gene, CDR1 is SNHLY and CDR2 is FYNNEI. V was clipped by 3 bases and J by 2 bases, with 16 bases between them. The CDR3 covers 16 residues. The CDR3 DNA reads as TGTGCCAGCAGTGAGAAAGGACTACCCCTGCAAGAGACCCAGTACTTC. This encodes CASSEKGLPLQETQYF. Full variable domain (missing parts from reference TRBV2 and TRBJ2-5): EPEVTQTPSHQVTQMGQEVILRCVPISNHLYFYWYRQILGQKVEFLVSFYNNEISEKSEIFDDQFSVERPDGSNFTLKIRSTKLEDSAMYFCASSEKGLPLQETQYFGPGTRLLVL.